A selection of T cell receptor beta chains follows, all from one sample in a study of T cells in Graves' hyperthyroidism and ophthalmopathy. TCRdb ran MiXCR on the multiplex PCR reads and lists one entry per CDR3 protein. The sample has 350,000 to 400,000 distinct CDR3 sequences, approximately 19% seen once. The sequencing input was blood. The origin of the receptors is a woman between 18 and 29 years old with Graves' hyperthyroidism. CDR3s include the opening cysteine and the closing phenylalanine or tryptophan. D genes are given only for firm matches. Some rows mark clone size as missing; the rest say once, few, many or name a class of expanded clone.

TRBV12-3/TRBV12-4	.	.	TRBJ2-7	TGTGCCAGCAGTTCACCACGGCGGGGCGAGCAGTACTTC	CASSSPRRGEQYF
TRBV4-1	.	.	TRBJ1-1	TGCGCCAGCAGCCAAGTAGTAAGGGGCCCCAGAGGAGCTTTCTTT	CASSQVVRGPRGAFF
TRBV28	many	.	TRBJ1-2	TGTGCCATAGGACCCGCGGCCGCAGCTAACTATGGCTACACCTTC	CAIGPAAAANYGYTF
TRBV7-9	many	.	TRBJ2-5	TGTGCCAGCAGCCGGAACCCCCAAGAGACCCAGTACTTC	CASSRNPQETQYF
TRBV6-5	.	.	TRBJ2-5	TGTGCCAGCAGTTACAGGGGGGGAGAGCAAGAGACCCAGTACTTC	CASSYRGGEQETQYF
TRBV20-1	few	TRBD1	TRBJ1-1	TGCAGTGCCAGTGGGACAGGGACTTTCTTT	CSASGTGTFF
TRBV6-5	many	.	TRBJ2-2	TGTGCCAGCCGAGACAGGAACACCGGGGAGCTGTTTTTT	CASRDRNTGELFF
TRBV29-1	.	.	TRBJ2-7	TGCAGCGTTGGGGGGACCGGAGCGGGCGAGCAGTACTTC	CSVGGTGAGEQYF
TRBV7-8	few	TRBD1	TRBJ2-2	TGTGCCAGCAGCTTGGGACAGCATACGAACACCGGGGAGCTGTTTTTT	CASSLGQHTNTGELFF
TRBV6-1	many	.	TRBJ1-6	TGTGCCAGCAGTCGGGAGGTCTCGGGGAATTCACCCCTCCACTTT	CASSREVSGNSPLHF
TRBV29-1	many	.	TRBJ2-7	TGCAGCGTGACCCGGGACTACGAGCAGTACTTC	CSVTRDYEQYF
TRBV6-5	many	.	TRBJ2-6	TGTGCCAGCAGCTCCGAAGCTGCCGGGGCCAACGTCCTGACTTTC	CASSSEAAGANVLTF
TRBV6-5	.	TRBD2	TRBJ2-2	TGTGCCAGCAGTTATACGGGACTAGCGGGGTCCGGGGAGCTGTTTTTT	CASSYTGLAGSGELFF
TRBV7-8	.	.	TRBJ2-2	TGTGCCAGCAGTCACGTACAGAGATCGAACACCGGGGAGCTGTGGTTT	CASSHVQRSNTGELWF
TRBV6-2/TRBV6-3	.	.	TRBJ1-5	TGTGCCAGCACCCGGACGGAAGCAGATCAGCCCCAGCATTTT	CASTRTEADQPQHF
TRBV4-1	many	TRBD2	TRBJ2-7	TGCGCCAGCAGCCAAGTGGGATCGGGGGGCTACGAGCAGTACTTC	CASSQVGSGGYEQYF
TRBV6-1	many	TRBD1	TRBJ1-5	TGTGCCAGCAGGACAGGGGCCGGCAATCAGCCCCAGCATTTT	CASRTGAGNQPQHF
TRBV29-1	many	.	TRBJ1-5	TGCAGCGTGTCGGACAGCGATAATCAGCCCCAGCATTTT	CSVSDSDNQPQHF
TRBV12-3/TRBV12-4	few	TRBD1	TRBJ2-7	TGTGCCAGCAGGGAGGGACAGGGCGGCACCTACGAGCAGTACTTC	CASREGQGGTYEQYF
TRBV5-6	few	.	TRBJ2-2	TGTGCCAGCAGCCTTAGTCGGGGGAGCCGGACCGGGGAGCTGTTTTTT	CASSLSRGSRTGELFF